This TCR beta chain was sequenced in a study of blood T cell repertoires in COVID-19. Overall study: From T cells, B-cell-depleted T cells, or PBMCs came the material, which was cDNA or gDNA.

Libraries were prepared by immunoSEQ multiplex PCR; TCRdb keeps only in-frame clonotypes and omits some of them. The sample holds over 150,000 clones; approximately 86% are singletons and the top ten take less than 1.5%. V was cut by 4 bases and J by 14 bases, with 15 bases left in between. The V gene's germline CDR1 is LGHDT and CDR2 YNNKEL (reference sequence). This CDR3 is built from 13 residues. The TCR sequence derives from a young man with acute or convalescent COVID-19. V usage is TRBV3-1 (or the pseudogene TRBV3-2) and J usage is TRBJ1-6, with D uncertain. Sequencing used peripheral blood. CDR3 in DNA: TGTGCCAGCAGCCCTCAGACGTCCGGGGCCCTCCACTTT. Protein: CASSPQTSGALHF.